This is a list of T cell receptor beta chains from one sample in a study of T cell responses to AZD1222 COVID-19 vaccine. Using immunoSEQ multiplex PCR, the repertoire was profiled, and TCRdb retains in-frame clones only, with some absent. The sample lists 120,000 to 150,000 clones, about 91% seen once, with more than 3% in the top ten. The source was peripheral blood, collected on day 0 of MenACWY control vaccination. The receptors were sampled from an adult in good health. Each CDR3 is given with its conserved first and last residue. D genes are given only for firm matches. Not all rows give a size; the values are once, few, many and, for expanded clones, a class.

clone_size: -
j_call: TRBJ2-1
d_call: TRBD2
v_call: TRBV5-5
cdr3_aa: CASSPGTSGSWEQFF
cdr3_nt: TGTGCCAGCAGCCCGGGGACTAGCGGGAGCTGGGAGCAGTTCTTC

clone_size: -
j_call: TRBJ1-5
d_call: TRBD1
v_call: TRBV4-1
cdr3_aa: CASARGLGNQPQHF
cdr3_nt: TGCGCCAGCGCGAGGGGGCTCGGAAATCAGCCCCAGCATTTT

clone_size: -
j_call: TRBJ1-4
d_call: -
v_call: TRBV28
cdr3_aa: CASSLERGYGKKLFF
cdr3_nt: TGTGCCAGCAGTTTAGAGCGGGGGTACGGTAAGAAACTGTTTTTT

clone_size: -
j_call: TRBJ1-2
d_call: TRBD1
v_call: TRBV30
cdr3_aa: CAWSLGGPYGYTF
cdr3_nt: TGTGCCTGGAGCCTAGGGGGCCCCTATGGCTACACCTTC

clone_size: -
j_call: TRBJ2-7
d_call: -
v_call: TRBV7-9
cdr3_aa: CASSLRGVPEQYF
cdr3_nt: TGTGCCAGCAGCCTTAGGGGGGTCCCCGAGCAGTACTTC

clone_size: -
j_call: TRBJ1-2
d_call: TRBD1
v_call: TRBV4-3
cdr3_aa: CASSQGDRGRGYTF
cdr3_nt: TGCGCCAGCAGCCAAGGCGACAGGGGTAGGGGCTACACCTTC

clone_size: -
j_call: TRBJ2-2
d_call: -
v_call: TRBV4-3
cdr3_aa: CASSQMGKNTGELFF
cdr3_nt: TGCGCCAGCAGCCAAATGGGCAAGAACACCGGGGAGCTGTTTTTT

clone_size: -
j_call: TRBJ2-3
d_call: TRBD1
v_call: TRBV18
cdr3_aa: CASSPTGGADTQYF
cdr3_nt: TGTGCCAGCTCGCCGACAGGGGGCGCAGATACGCAGTATTTT

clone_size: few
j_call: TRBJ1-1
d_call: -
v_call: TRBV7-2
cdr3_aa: CASSPQVKGTEAFF
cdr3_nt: TGTGCCAGCAGCCCTCAGGTAAAGGGCACTGAAGCTTTCTTT

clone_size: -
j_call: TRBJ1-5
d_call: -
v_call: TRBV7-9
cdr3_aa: CASSLSGDNQPQHF
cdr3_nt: TGTGCCAGCAGCTTATCAGGGGATAATCAGCCCCAGCATTTT

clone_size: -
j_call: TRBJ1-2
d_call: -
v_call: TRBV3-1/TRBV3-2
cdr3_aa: CASSQRLQPFYGYTF
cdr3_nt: TGTGCCAGCAGTCAACGCCTCCAGCCTTTCTATGGCTACACCTTC

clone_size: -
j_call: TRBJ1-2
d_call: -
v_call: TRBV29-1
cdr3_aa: CSVTDLYGYTF
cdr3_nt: TGCAGCGTTACAGACCTCTATGGCTACACCTTC

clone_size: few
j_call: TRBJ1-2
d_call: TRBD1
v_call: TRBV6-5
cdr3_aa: CASSYSYRGEGYTF
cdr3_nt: TGTGCCAGCAGTTACTCGTACAGGGGGGAAGGCTACACCTTC

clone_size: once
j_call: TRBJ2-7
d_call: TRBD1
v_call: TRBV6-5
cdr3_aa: CASSYSTGGSYEQYF
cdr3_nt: TGTGCCAGCAGTTACTCGACAGGGGGCTCCTACGAGCAGTACTTC

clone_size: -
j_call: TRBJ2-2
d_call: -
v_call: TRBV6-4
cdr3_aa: CASSAGGGTGELFF
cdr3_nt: TGTGCCAGCAGTGCAGGGGGGGGCACCGGGGAGCTGTTTTTT

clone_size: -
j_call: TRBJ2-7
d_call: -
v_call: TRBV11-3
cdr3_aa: CASSPPGDIYEQYF
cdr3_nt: TGTGCCAGCAGCCCTCCGGGAGATATCTACGAGCAGTACTTC

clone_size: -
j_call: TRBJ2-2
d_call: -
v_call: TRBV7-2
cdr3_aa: CASRFQGASGELFF
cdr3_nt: TGTGCCAGCAGATTTCAAGGGGCGTCCGGGGAGCTGTTTTTT

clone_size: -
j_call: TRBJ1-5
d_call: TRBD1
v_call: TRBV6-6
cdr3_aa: CASSYSISGGNQPQHF
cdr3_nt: TGTGCCAGCAGTTACTCGATTTCAGGGGGAAATCAGCCCCAGCATTTT

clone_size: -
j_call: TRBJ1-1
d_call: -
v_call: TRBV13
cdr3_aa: CASREGPALNTEAFF
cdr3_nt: TGTGCCAGCAGGGAAGGGCCAGCCTTGAACACTGAAGCTTTCTTT

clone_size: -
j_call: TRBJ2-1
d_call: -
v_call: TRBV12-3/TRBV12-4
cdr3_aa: CASSLGSGSEQFF
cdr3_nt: TGTGCCAGCAGTTTGGGGAGCGGTAGTGAGCAGTTCTTC

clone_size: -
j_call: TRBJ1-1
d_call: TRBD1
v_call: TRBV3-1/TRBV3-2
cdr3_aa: CASSQGGQGTEAFF
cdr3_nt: TGTGCCAGCAGCCAAGGGGGACAGGGGACTGAAGCTTTCTTT

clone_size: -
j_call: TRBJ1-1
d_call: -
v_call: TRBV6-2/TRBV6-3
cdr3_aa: CASSYYGNTEAFF
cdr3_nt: TGTGCCAGCAGTTACTACGGGAACACTGAAGCTTTCTTT

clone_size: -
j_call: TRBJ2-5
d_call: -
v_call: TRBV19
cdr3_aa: CASRGVGGPRQETQYF
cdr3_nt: TGTGCCAGTAGGGGGGTCGGGGGGCCTCGGCAAGAGACCCAGTACTTC

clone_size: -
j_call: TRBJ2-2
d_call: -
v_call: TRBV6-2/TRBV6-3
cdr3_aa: CASSRQGLYTGELFF
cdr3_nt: TGTGCCAGCAGCCGCCAGGGGTTGTACACCGGGGAGCTGTTTTTT

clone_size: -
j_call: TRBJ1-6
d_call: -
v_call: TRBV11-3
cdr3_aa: CASSLEPGGNSPLHF
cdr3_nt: TGTGCCAGCAGCTTAGAACCGGGAGGGAATTCACCCCTCCACTTT

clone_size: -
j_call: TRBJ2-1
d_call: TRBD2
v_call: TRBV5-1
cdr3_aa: CASSLISAGEAEQFF
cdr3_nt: TGCGCCAGCAGCTTGATTTCGGCGGGGGAGGCTGAGCAGTTCTTC

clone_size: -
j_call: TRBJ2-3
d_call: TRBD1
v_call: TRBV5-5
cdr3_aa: CASSYRDSRPDTQYF
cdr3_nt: TGTGCCAGCAGCTACCGGGACAGTAGGCCAGATACGCAGTATTTT

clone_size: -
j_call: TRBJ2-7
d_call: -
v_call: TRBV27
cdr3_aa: CASSSYEQYF
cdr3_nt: TGTGCCAGCAGTTCCTACGAGCAGTACTTC

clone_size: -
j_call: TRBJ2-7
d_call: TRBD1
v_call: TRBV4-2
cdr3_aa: CASSQNDRGFREQYF
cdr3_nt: TGTGCCAGCAGCCAGAACGACAGGGGGTTTCGGGAGCAGTACTTC

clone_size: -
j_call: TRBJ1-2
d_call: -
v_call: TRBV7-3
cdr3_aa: CASSLRSGLGPGDGYTF
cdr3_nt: TGTGCCAGCAGCTTAAGATCCGGGTTGGGGCCGGGGGATGGCTACACCTTC

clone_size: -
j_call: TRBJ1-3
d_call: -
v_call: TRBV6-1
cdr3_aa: CASSENQRGSGNTIYF
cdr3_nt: TGTGCCAGCAGCGAAAACCAACGGGGCTCTGGAAACACCATATATTTT

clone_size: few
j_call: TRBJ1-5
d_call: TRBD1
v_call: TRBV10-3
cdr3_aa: CAISPDRGSNQPQHF
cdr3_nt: TGTGCCATCAGTCCGGACAGGGGAAGCAATCAGCCCCAGCATTTT

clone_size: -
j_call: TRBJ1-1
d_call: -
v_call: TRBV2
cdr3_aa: CASKEAFF
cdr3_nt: TGTGCCAGCAAAGAGGCTTTCTTT

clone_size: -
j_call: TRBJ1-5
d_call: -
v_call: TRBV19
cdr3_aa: CASRFVALNQPQHF
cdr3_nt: TGTGCCAGTAGGTTCGTAGCCCTCAATCAGCCCCAGCATTTT

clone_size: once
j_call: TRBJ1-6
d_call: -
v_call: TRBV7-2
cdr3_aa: CASTRARSGNSPLHF
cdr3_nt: TGTGCCAGCACCCGCGCGCGCAGCGGTAATTCACCCCTCCACTTT

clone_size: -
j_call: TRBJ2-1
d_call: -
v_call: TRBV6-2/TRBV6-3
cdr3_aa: CASSSGMRGEQFF
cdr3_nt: TGTGCCAGCAGTTCGGGGATGCGGGGTGAGCAGTTCTTC

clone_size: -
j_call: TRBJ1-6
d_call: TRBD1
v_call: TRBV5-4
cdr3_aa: CASSHRDRGESPLHF
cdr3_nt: TGTGCCAGCAGCCACCGGGACAGGGGGGAATCACCCCTCCACTTT

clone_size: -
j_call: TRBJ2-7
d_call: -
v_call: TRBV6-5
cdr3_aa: CASSITQGPIYEQYF
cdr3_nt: TGTGCCAGCAGCATCACACAGGGACCGATCTACGAGCAGTACTTC

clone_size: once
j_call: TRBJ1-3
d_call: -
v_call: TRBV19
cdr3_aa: CASSIRTASSGNTIYF
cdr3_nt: TGTGCCAGTAGTATCCGTACTGCAAGCTCTGGAAACACCATATATTTT

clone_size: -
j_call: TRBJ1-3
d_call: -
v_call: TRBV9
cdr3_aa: CASSARYTGQENTIYF
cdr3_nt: TGTGCCAGCAGCGCAAGATACACGGGGCAAGAGAACACCATATATTTT

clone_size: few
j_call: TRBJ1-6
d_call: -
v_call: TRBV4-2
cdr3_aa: CASSQALNSPLHF
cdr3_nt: TGTGCCAGCAGCCAAGCCCTTAATTCACCCCTCCACTTT

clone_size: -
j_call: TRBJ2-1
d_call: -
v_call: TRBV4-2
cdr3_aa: CASSQERVSEQFF
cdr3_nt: TGTGCCAGCAGCCAAGAAAGAGTTAGTGAGCAGTTCTTC

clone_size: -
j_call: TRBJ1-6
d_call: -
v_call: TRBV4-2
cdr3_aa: CASSQERGAYNSPLHF
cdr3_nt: TGTGCCAGCAGCCAAGAACGGGGGGCCTATAATTCACCCCTCCACTTT

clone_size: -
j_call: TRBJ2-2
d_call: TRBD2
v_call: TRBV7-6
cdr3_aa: CASSPPHLAGDTGELFF
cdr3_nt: TGTGCCAGCAGCCCGCCCCACTTGGCGGGGGACACCGGGGAGCTGTTTTTT

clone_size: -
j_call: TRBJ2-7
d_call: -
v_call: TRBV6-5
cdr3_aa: CASSEDSSSYEQYF
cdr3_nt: TGTGCCAGCAGCGAGGACAGCAGCTCCTACGAGCAGTACTTC

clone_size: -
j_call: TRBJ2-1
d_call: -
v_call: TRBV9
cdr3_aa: CASSVGAGANYNEQFF
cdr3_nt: TGTGCCAGCAGCGTAGGGGCGGGGGCCAACTACAATGAGCAGTTCTTC

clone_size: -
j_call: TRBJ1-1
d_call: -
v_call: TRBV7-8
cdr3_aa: CASSLSNTEAFF
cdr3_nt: TGTGCCAGCAGCTTATCTAACACTGAAGCTTTCTTT

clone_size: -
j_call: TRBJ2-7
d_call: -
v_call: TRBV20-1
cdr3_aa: CSAGATGIGRNEQYF
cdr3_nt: TGCAGTGCTGGTGCTACAGGGATCGGGAGAAACGAGCAGTACTTC

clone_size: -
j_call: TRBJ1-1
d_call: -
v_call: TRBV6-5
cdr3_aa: CASRGNTEAFF
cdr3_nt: TGTGCCAGTCGGGGGAACACTGAAGCTTTCTTT

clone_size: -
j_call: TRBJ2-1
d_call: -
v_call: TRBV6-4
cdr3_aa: CASSDSGTLKQFF
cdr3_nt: TGTGCCAGCAGTGACTCCGGGACATTGAAGCAGTTCTTC

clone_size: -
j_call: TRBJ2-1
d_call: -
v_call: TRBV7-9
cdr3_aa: CASSSFRGIYNEQFF
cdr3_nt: TGTGCCAGCAGCTCATTCCGGGGGATTTACAATGAGCAGTTCTTC

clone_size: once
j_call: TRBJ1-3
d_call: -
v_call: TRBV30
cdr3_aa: CAWSLDSGNTIYF
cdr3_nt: TGTGCCTGGAGTCTCGACTCTGGAAACACCATATATTTT

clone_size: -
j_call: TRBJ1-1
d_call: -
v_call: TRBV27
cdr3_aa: CASSLAGVRNTEAFF
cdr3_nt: TGTGCCAGCAGTTTAGCAGGGGTACGAAACACTGAAGCTTTCTTT

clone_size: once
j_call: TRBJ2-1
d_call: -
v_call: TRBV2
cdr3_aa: CASSVVPHEQFF
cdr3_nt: TGTGCCAGCAGTGTTGTGCCCCATGAGCAGTTCTTC

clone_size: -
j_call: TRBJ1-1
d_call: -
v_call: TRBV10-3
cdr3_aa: CAISESGGGPNTEAFF
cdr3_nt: TGTGCCATCAGTGAGTCGGGGGGAGGTCCGAACACTGAAGCTTTCTTT

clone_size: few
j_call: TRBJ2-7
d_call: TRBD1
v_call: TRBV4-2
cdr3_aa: CASSRDRGRPYEQYF
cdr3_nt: TGTGCCAGCAGCCGCGACAGGGGGCGTCCCTACGAGCAGTACTTC

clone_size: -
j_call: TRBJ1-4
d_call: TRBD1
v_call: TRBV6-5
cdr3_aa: CASSYSGGGEKLFF
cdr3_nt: TGTGCCAGCAGTTACTCGGGAGGGGGCGAAAAACTGTTTTTT

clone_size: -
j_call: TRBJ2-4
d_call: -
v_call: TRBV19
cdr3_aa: CASSPGQGLAKNIQYF
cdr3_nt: TGTGCCAGTAGTCCTGGGCAGGGCCTAGCCAAAAACATTCAGTACTTC

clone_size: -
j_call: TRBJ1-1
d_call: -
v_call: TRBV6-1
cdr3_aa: CASSDLFRGATNTEAFF
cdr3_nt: TGTGCCAGCAGTGATCTATTCCGGGGGGCTACGAACACTGAAGCTTTCTTT